This T cell receptor beta chain comes out of a study of cytomegalovirus exposure and HLA in healthy donors. The study, taken as a whole, reports: Immune exposure was documented only through CMV serostatus.

A multiplex PCR was run with 60 Vbeta primers and 13 Jbeta primers. Produced via immunoSEQ multiplex PCR; TCRdb's table is partial and in-frame only. This sample has 90,000 to 100,000 clones; about 62% occur once, and the top ten carry 3% to 5%. As to this clone: Antigen unknown.

The CDR3 has 14 amino acids. Germline assignment: CDR1 SGHVS and CDR2 FNYEAQ. Trimming pared 5 bases from V and 7 bases from J, leaving 12 bases between. Specimen: PBMCs. The chain combines TRBV7-6 with TRBJ1-6; tentative D call: TRBD1 (6 bases). The source is a man aged 30 to 39 in good health and CMV-seronegative. The CDR3 bases are TGTGCCAGCAGCACAGGGATGGAGAATTCACCCCTCCACTTT. As protein: CASSTGMENSPLHF.